The rows below give T cell receptor beta chains drawn from one sample of a study of blood T cell repertoires in COVID-19. TCRdb's table, derived via immunoSEQ multiplex PCR, lists solely in-frame clones and lacks some. The sample contains hundreds of thousands of clones, over 75% of which appear only once. Sequencing used PBMCs or T cells enriched from blood (not recorded which). These receptors were collected from a middle-aged man in a cohort exposed to, infected with or recovered from COVID-19 (not recorded which). Each CDR3 is given with its conserved first and last residue. A D gene is named only where the DNA matches it firmly. The size of a clone is reported for some rows only, either as once, few or many, or as a class for expanded clones.

V: TRBV18; J: TRBJ1-2; D: NA; size: NA; DNA: TGTGCCAGCTCACCACGAGTTTATGGCTACACCTTC; CDR3: CASSPRVYGYTF
V: TRBV7-2; J: TRBJ1-5; D: TRBD1; size: few; DNA: TGTGCCAGCAGCTCAGGACAGGGGGGCCAGCCCCAGCATTTT; CDR3: CASSSGQGGQPQHF
V: TRBV5-1; J: TRBJ2-4; D: NA; size: NA; DNA: TGCGCCAGCAGCTTGGGAGGGATCCCCTCTACCAAAAACATTCAGTACTTC; CDR3: CASSLGGIPSTKNIQYF
V: TRBV7-8; J: TRBJ2-7; D: TRBD1; size: NA; DNA: TGTGCCAGCAGGCCCTACCGGGACAGGGGGCAATACGAGCAGTACTTC; CDR3: CASRPYRDRGQYEQYF
V: TRBV7-4; J: TRBJ1-5; D: TRBD1; size: NA; DNA: TGTGCCAGCAGCATTACAGGGGAGGAACAGCCCCAGCATTTT; CDR3: CASSITGEEQPQHF
V: TRBV3-1/TRBV3-2; J: TRBJ2-3; D: TRBD2; size: NA; DNA: TGTGCCAGCAGCCGGACTAGCGGGGCAGATACGCAGTATTTT; CDR3: CASSRTSGADTQYF
V: TRBV6-5; J: TRBJ2-6; D: NA; size: NA; DNA: TGTGCCAGCAGGGGAGGGGGTCTTGGGGCCAACGTCCTGACTTTC; CDR3: CASRGGGLGANVLTF
V: TRBV19; J: TRBJ2-1; D: TRBD2; size: once; DNA: TGTGCCAGTAGTTCCCTAAGCGGGAGGCACAATGAGCAGTTCTTC; CDR3: CASSSLSGRHNEQFF
V: TRBV7-9; J: TRBJ1-2; D: NA; size: once; DNA: TGTGCCAGCAGCACGACAGAGGCTAACTATGGCTACACCTTC; CDR3: CASSTTEANYGYTF
V: TRBV6-5; J: TRBJ1-1; D: NA; size: NA; DNA: TGTGCCAGCAGTTACGGGCAGAACACTGAAGCTTTCTTT; CDR3: CASSYGQNTEAFF
V: TRBV28; J: TRBJ2-3; D: NA; size: NA; DNA: TGTGCCAGCAGTTTATTCGAGACAGATACGCAGTATTTT; CDR3: CASSLFETDTQYF
V: TRBV5-1; J: TRBJ1-2; D: NA; size: once; DNA: TGCGCCAGCAGCTTGGCCCGGGAGGGTGGCTACACCTTC; CDR3: CASSLAREGGYTF
V: TRBV7-9; J: TRBJ1-5; D: NA; size: NA; DNA: TGTGCCAGCAGCCGAACAGGGAATCAGCCCCAGCATTTT; CDR3: CASSRTGNQPQHF
V: TRBV2; J: TRBJ2-7; D: TRBD1; size: once; DNA: TGTGCCAGCAGAGGGACAGACTCCTACGAGCAGTACTTC; CDR3: CASRGTDSYEQYF
V: TRBV1; J: TRBJ1-5; D: NA; size: NA; DNA: TGCACCAGCAGCCAAGGGGACAGTTATCAGCCCCAGCATTTT; CDR3: CTSSQGDSYQPQHF
V: TRBV5-1; J: TRBJ2-1; D: TRBD2; size: NA; DNA: TGCGCCAGCAGCCCCTCGTTAGCGGGAGTAGTCGATGAGCAGTTCTTC; CDR3: CASSPSLAGVVDEQFF
V: TRBV11-1; J: TRBJ2-1; D: NA; size: NA; DNA: TGTGCCAGCAGCCCACAGACAGGAGGTAATGAGCAGTTCTTC; CDR3: CASSPQTGGNEQFF
V: TRBV19; J: TRBJ2-7; D: TRBD2; size: NA; DNA: TGTGCCAGTAGCACACAGACTAGCGGGAGGGCCATCTACGAGCAGTACTTC; CDR3: CASSTQTSGRAIYEQYF
V: TRBV6-1; J: TRBJ2-1; D: TRBD1; size: NA; DNA: TGTGCCAGCAGTGAACCGGGACAGGGTGGGGGCAATGAGCAGTTCTTC; CDR3: CASSEPGQGGGNEQFF